This T cell receptor (beta chain) is from a study of response to subunit inactivated influenza vaccine. TCRdb passed the RT-PCR reads through MiXCR, listing each CDR3 protein once. The sample lists about 480,000 distinct CDR3 sequences, over 9.5% occurring once. The CDR3 is made up of 13 amino acids. CDR1 and CDR2 (germline): SQVTM, ANQGSEA. This clonotype has just a few counts. Its antigen is still unknown. Study-wide results and limits: Authors suggested few new T cells are recruited by each seasonal influenza vaccination.

This chain joins TRBV29-1 and TRBJ2-5, with 7 nucleotides matching TRBD1. The TCR originated in a man aged 50 to 60 who received an inactivated influenza vaccine. The specimen was PBMCs from blood, collected about 6 weeks after vaccination. Here the CDR3 reads CSYIPGGTETQYF. The CDR3 DNA is TGCAGTTACATCCCAGGGGGAACGGAGACCCAGTACTTC. The variable domain in full, completed from reference TRBV29-1 and TRBJ2-5, reads SAVISQKPSRDICQRGTSLTIQCQVDSQVTMMFWYRQQPGQSLTLIATANQGSEATYESGFVIDKFPISRPNLTFSTLTVSNMSPEDSSIYLCSYIPGGTETQYFGPGTRLLVL.